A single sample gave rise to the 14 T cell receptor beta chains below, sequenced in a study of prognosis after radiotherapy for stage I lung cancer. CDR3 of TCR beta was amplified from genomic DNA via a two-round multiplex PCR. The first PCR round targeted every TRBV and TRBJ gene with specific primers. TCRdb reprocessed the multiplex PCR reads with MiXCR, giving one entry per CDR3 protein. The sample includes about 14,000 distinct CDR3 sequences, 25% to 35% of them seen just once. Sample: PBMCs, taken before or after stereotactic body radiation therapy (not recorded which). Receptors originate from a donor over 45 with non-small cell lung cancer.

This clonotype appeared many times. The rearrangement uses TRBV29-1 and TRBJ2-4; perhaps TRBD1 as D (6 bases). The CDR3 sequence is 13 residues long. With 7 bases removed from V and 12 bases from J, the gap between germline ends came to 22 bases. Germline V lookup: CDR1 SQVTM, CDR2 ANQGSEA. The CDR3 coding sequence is TGCAGCGCCTCACCTCTAGGGGGTGACTCTCAGTACTTC. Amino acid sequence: CSASPLGGDSQYF.

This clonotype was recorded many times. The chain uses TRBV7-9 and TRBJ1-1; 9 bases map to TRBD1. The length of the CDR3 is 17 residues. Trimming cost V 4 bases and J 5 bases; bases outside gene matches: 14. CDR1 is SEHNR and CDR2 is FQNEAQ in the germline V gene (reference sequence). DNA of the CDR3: TGTGCCAGCAGCTCATACTTCGGGACAGGGACGGTGACTGAAGCTTTCTTT. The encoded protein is CASSSYFGTGTVTEAFF. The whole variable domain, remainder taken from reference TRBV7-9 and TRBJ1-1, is DTGVSQNPRHKITKRGQNVTFRCDPISEHNRLYWYRQTLGQGPEFLTYFQNEAQLEKSRLLSDRFSAERPKGSFSTLEIQRTEQGDSAMYLCASSSYFGTGTVTEAFFGQGTRLTVV.

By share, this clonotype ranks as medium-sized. The chain's CDR3 is CSANHRDANTIYF. In nucleotides, the CDR3 is TGCAGTGCTAACCACAGGGATGCAAACACCATATATTTT. The chain joins TRBV20-1 to TRBJ1-3, with D perhaps matching TRBD1 (6 bases). The germline V gene has CDR1 DFQATT and CDR2 SNEGSKA (reference sequence). There are 13 residues in the CDR3. V was trimmed by 4 bases and J by 6 bases, leaving 13 bases between them.

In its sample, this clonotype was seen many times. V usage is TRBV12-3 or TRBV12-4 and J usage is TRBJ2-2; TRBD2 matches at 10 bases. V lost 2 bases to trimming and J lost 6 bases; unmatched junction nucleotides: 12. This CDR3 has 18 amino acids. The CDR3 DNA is TGTGCCAGCAGTTTATTCTCGGGACTAGCGTGGGGGGCCGGGGAGCTGTTTTTT. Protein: CASSLFSGLAWGAGELFF.

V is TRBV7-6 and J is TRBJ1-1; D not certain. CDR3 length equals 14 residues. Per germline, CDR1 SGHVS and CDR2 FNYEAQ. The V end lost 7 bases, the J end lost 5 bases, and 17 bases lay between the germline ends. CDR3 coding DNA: TGTGCCAGCATCCATACATGGGTCTGGACTGAAGCTTTCTTT. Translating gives CASIHTWVWTEAFF. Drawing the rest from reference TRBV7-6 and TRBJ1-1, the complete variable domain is GAGVSQSPRYKVTKRGQDVALRCDPISGHVSLYWYRQALGQGPEFLTYFNYEAQQDKSGLPNDRFSAERPEGSISTLTIQRTEQRDSAMYRCASIHTWVWTEAFFGQGTRLTVV.

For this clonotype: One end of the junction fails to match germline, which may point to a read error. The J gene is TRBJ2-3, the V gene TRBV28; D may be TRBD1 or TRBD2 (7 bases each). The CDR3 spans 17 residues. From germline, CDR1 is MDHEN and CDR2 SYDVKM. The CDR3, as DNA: TGTGCCAGCAGTCGCCCGTCGGGGAGGGAGGGGGCAGATACGCGGTATTTT. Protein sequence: CASSRPSGREGADTRYF.

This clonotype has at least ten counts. The CDR3 bases are TGCGCCAGCAGCTTGGGGGGACCTAATCAGCCCCAGCATTTT. Translating it yields CASSLGGPNQPQHF. V gene TRBV5-1 combines with J gene TRBJ1-5, with D possibly being TRBD1 (5 bases). Germline V gene data show CDR1 as SGHRS and CDR2 as YFSETQ. Trimming removed 0 bases from V and 4 bases from J, with 8 bases in between. The CDR3 is 14 residues long.

This CDR3 is CAWSVRGSGSAYEQYF. CDR3 nucleotide sequence: TGTGCCTGGAGTGTGCGGGGTAGCGGGAGTGCGTACGAGCAGTACTTC. The chain is built from TRBV30 and TRBJ2-7; 9 bases are a match to TRBD2. Germline-derived CDR1 and CDR2 are GTSNPN and SVGIG (reference sequence). CDR3 length equals 16 residues. The V and J ends lost 0 bases and 4 bases, in that order; junction bases with no gene match: 10.

CDR3 sequence: CASSPFKPTVQETQYF. The DNA for the CDR3 is TGTGCCAGCTCCCCCTTTAAGCCTACCGTACAAGAGACCCAGTACTTC. J is TRBJ2-5 and V is TRBV18; D is ambiguous. This CDR3 comprises 16 residues. Germline V gene data show CDR1 as KGHSH and CDR2 as LQKENI. The germline V and J ends were trimmed by 6 bases and 2 bases, with 19 bases remaining between them.

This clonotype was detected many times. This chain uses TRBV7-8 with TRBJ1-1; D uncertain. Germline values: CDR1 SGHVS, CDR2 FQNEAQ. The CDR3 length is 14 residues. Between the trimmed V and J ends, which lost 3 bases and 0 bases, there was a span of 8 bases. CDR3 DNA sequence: TGTGCCAGCAGCTTCAGTAGGATGAACACTGAAGCTTTCTTT. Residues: CASSFSRMNTEAFF.

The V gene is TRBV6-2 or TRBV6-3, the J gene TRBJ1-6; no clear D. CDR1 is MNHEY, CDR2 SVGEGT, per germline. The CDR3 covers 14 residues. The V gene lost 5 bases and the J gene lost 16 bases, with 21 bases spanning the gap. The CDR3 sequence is CASSTSDGNSQLHF. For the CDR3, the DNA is TGTGCCAGCAGTACCTCGGACGGGAATTCACAACTCCACTTT.

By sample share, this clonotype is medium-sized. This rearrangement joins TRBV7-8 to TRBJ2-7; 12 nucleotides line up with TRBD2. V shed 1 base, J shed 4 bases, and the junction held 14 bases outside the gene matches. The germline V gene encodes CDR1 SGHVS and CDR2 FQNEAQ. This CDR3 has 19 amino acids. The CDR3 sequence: CASSLVHVTSGGGRYEQYF. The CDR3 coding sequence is TGTGCCAGCAGCTTAGTTCACGTGACTAGCGGGGGAGGACGGTACGAGCAGTACTTC.

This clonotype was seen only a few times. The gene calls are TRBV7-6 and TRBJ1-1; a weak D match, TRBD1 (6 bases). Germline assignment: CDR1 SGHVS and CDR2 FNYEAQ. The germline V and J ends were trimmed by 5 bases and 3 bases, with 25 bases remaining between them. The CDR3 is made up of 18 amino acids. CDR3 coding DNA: TGTGCCAGCAGCCCGCCGCCGGGGGGGGGGGGCCTGGACACTGAAGCTTTCTTT. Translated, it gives CASSPPPGGGGLDTEAFF.

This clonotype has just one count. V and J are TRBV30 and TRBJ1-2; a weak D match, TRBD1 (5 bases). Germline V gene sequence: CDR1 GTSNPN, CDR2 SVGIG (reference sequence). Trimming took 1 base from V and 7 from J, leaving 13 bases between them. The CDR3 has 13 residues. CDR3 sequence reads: CAWSGGGCCGYTF. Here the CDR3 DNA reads TGTGCCTGGAGTGGGGGCGGGTGCTGTGGCTACACCTTC.